The rows below give T cell receptor beta chains drawn from one sample of a study of PD-L1 blockade in urothelial cancer. Repertoires were generated with immunoSEQ multiplex PCR, while TCRdb's copy carries only in-frame clones and drops some. Of tens of thousands of clones listed, less than 95% are singletons. The specimen was PBMCs, collected around atezolizumab (anti-PD-L1) treatment. The receptors were sampled from a man between 65 and 80 years old with urothelial cancer. Each CDR3 is given with its conserved first and last residue. Fields, in order: J gene, D gene, clone size, V gene, CDR3 protein, CDR3 DNA. D genes are given only for firm matches. Rows give clone size only sometimes, using once, few, many, or a class for an expanded clone.

J: TRBJ2-2; D: TRBD1; size: once; V: TRBV29-1; CDR3: CSGYRGGELFF; DNA: TGCAGCGGCTACAGGGGGGGGGAGCTGTTTTTT
J: TRBJ2-7; D: TRBD2; size: NA; V: TRBV15; CDR3: CATSRLAGDPSQQYF; DNA: TGTGCCACCAGCAGACTAGCGGGAGACCCCTCGCAGCAGTACTTC
J: TRBJ1-4; D: TRBD1; size: NA; V: TRBV11-2; CDR3: CASSPGQGDLEKLFF; DNA: TGTGCCAGCAGCCCAGGACAGGGCGATTTAGAAAAACTGTTTTTT
J: TRBJ2-7; D: TRBD2; size: NA; V: TRBV10-2; CDR3: CASSNLAGVSYEQYF; DNA: TGCGCCAGCAGTAATTTAGCGGGGGTATCCTACGAGCAGTACTTC
J: TRBJ1-5; D: NA; size: NA; V: TRBV28; CDR3: CASSWIQGSDQPQHF; DNA: TGTGCCAGCAGTTGGATACAGGGATCGGATCAGCCCCAGCATTTT
J: TRBJ2-7; D: TRBD2; size: NA; V: TRBV27; CDR3: CASSLAGGLSAEQYF; DNA: TGTGCCAGCAGCCTAGCGGGAGGGCTTTCCGCCGAGCAGTACTTC
J: TRBJ2-7; D: NA; size: NA; V: TRBV9; CDR3: CASSVHSGSENEQYF; DNA: TGTGCCAGCAGCGTCCACTCAGGGTCGGAGAACGAGCAGTACTTC
J: TRBJ1-3; D: NA; size: NA; V: TRBV28; CDR3: CASSPRTISSGNTIYF; DNA: TGTGCCAGCAGTCCCCGGACAATCAGCTCTGGAAACACCATATATTTT
J: TRBJ2-3; D: NA; size: NA; V: TRBV19; CDR3: CASSITITGTDTQYF; DNA: TGTGCCAGTAGTATCACCATTACGGGCACAGATACGCAGTATTTT
J: TRBJ2-7; D: TRBD1; size: once; V: TRBV5-1; CDR3: CASNWTGADECYEQYF; DNA: TGCGCCAGCAATTGGACAGGGGCAGATGAGTGCTACGAGCAGTACTTC
J: TRBJ2-7; D: NA; size: NA; V: TRBV18; CDR3: CASSPPGRGNEQYF; DNA: TGTGCCAGCTCACCACCGGGACGGGGGAACGAGCAGTACTTC
J: TRBJ2-5; D: TRBD1; size: NA; V: TRBV5-1; CDR3: CASSGGGTGQETQYF; DNA: TGCGCCAGCAGCGGGGGCGGGACAGGACAAGAGACCCAGTACTTC
J: TRBJ1-4; D: TRBD1; size: NA; V: TRBV5-1; CDR3: CASSTDRGGGEKLFF; DNA: TGCGCCAGCAGCACCGACAGGGGAGGTGGGGAAAAACTGTTTTTT
J: TRBJ2-3; D: TRBD2; size: NA; V: TRBV18; CDR3: CASSVAGPNTDTQYF; DNA: TGTGCCAGCTCAGTAGCGGGACCGAACACAGATACGCAGTATTTT
J: TRBJ2-5; D: NA; size: NA; V: TRBV19; CDR3: CASSRSAQETQYF; DNA: TGTGCCAGTAGTAGGTCGGCACAGGAGACCCAGTACTTC
J: TRBJ2-1; D: TRBD2; size: NA; V: TRBV28; CDR3: CASSSSTAGGRYNEQFF; DNA: TGTGCCAGCAGTTCCAGTACGGCGGGAGGGAGATACAATGAGCAGTTCTTC
J: TRBJ2-3; D: TRBD2; size: NA; V: TRBV29-1; CDR3: CSAARGESTQYF; DNA: TGCAGCGCCGCCCGGGGGGAAAGTACGCAGTATTTT
J: TRBJ1-1; D: NA; size: NA; V: TRBV28; CDR3: CASSLGAAFNTEAFF; DNA: TGTGCCAGCAGTTTAGGGGCAGCTTTTAACACTGAAGCTTTCTTT
J: TRBJ2-5; D: TRBD2; size: NA; V: TRBV5-6; CDR3: CASSTTGGIETQYF; DNA: TGTGCCAGCAGCACAACGGGGGGGATAGAGACCCAGTACTTC
J: TRBJ2-1; D: TRBD2; size: NA; V: TRBV5-1; CDR3: CASRLAGTIYNEQFF; DNA: TGCGCCAGCCGACTAGCGGGAACGATCTACAATGAGCAGTTCTTC
J: TRBJ1-1; D: TRBD1; size: NA; V: TRBV4-2; CDR3: CASSQLTGVPLEAFF; DNA: TGTGCCAGCAGCCAATTAACAGGGGTTCCCCTAGAAGCTTTCTTT
J: TRBJ2-7; D: TRBD2; size: NA; V: TRBV5-1; CDR3: CASSLRTSGTYEQYF; DNA: TGCGCCAGCAGCTTGAGAACTAGCGGCACCTACGAGCAGTACTTC
J: TRBJ1-5; D: NA; size: once; V: TRBV28; CDR3: CASSWGGDQPQHF; DNA: TGTGCCAGCAGTTGGGGAGGTGATCAGCCCCAGCATTTT
J: TRBJ2-1; D: TRBD1; size: NA; V: TRBV19; CDR3: CASRDRGHGYNEQFF; DNA: TGTGCCAGTAGGGACAGGGGGCACGGCTACAATGAGCAGTTCTTC
J: TRBJ2-7; D: NA; size: NA; V: TRBV28; CDR3: CASSQSLGPKVGQYF; DNA: TGTGCCAGCAGTCAATCCTTGGGCCCGAAGGTGGGGCAGTACTTC
J: TRBJ2-5; D: NA; size: NA; V: TRBV5-6; CDR3: CASSLGREGTQYF; DNA: TGTGCCAGCAGCTTGGGCAGGGAAGGGACCCAGTACTTC
J: TRBJ2-7; D: TRBD1; size: NA; V: TRBV27; CDR3: CASNLRGRGYEQYF; DNA: TGTGCCAGCAATTTACGGGGCAGGGGGTACGAGCAGTACTTC
J: TRBJ1-1; D: TRBD1; size: NA; V: TRBV5-4; CDR3: CASSLDLQALTRGRAEAFF; DNA: TGTGCCAGCAGCTTGGATCTCCAAGCTCTAACCAGGGGGCGGGCTGAAGCTTTCTTT
J: TRBJ2-7; D: NA; size: NA; V: TRBV19; CDR3: CASSMVAGYYEQYF; DNA: TGTGCCAGTAGTATGGTTGCAGGGTACTACGAGCAGTACTTC
J: TRBJ2-4; D: NA; size: NA; V: TRBV28; CDR3: CASSLHPRQGLAKNIQYF; DNA: TGTGCCAGCAGTCTCCACCCTAGACAGGGACTTGCCAAAAACATTCAGTACTTC
J: TRBJ2-2; D: TRBD2; size: NA; V: TRBV4-2; CDR3: CASSPSEREGTGELFF; DNA: TGTGCCAGCAGCCCGTCTGAGCGGGAAGGCACCGGGGAGCTGTTTTTT
J: TRBJ2-5; D: TRBD2; size: NA; V: TRBV6-5; CDR3: CASRPSGSRQETQYF; DNA: TGTGCCAGCAGACCTAGCGGGAGTCGACAAGAGACCCAGTACTTC
J: TRBJ2-1; D: NA; size: NA; V: TRBV9; CDR3: CASSPSYNEQFF; DNA: TGTGCCAGCAGCCCCAGCTACAATGAGCAGTTCTTC
J: TRBJ2-7; D: TRBD2; size: NA; V: TRBV25-1; CDR3: CASSEGGFHEQYF; DNA: TGTGCCAGCAGTGAGGGAGGGTTCCACGAGCAGTACTTC
J: TRBJ1-4; D: TRBD1; size: NA; V: TRBV28; CDR3: CASSSPGQSNEKLFF; DNA: TGTGCCAGCAGCTCCCCGGGACAGTCTAATGAAAAACTGTTTTTT
J: TRBJ1-4; D: NA; size: NA; V: TRBV5-4; CDR3: CASSRGTLKTTNEKLFF; DNA: TGTGCCAGCAGCCGTGGGACACTTAAAACAACTAATGAAAAACTGTTTTTT
J: TRBJ2-1; D: TRBD1; size: NA; V: TRBV5-1; CDR3: CASSPSHRGNYNEQFF; DNA: TGCGCCAGCAGCCCCTCACACAGGGGGAACTACAATGAGCAGTTCTTC
J: TRBJ1-2; D: NA; size: NA; V: TRBV5-1; CDR3: CASSLGDITNYGYTF; DNA: TGCGCCAGCAGCTTGGGGGACATTACTAACTATGGCTACACCTTC
J: TRBJ2-6; D: NA; size: NA; V: TRBV28; CDR3: CASRQGGATGANVLTF; DNA: TGTGCCAGCAGGCAGGGTGGAGCGACTGGGGCCAACGTCCTGACTTTC
J: TRBJ1-1; D: NA; size: NA; V: TRBV18; CDR3: CASSPHPINTEAFF; DNA: TGTGCCAGCTCACCACATCCTATTAACACTGAAGCTTTCTTT
J: TRBJ2-7; D: NA; size: few; V: TRBV19; CDR3: CASSIAQNSYEQYF; DNA: TGTGCCAGTAGTATCGCACAGAACTCCTACGAGCAGTACTTC
J: TRBJ1-1; D: TRBD1; size: NA; V: TRBV10-3; CDR3: CAISEPGQGSNTEAFF; DNA: TGTGCCATCAGTGAGCCAGGACAGGGCTCGAACACTGAAGCTTTCTTT
J: TRBJ2-7; D: TRBD1; size: NA; V: TRBV28; CDR3: CASSSFKTGMPYEQYF; DNA: TGTGCCAGCAGCAGCTTTAAGACAGGGATGCCCTACGAGCAGTACTTC
J: TRBJ2-6; D: NA; size: NA; V: TRBV19; CDR3: CASADRHPGANVLTF; DNA: TGTGCCAGTGCTGACCGACATCCGGGGGCCAACGTCCTGACTTTC
J: TRBJ2-3; D: TRBD2; size: NA; V: TRBV9; CDR3: CASSVGTAGGWGSTDTQYF; DNA: TGTGCCAGCAGCGTAGGCACAGCGGGAGGTTGGGGCAGCACAGATACGCAGTATTTT
J: TRBJ2-7; D: TRBD2; size: NA; V: TRBV7-8; CDR3: CASSLETSGSSREQYF; DNA: TGTGCCAGCAGCTTGGAGACTAGCGGGAGTTCTCGGGAGCAGTACTTC
J: TRBJ2-1; D: TRBD2; size: NA; V: TRBV6-1; CDR3: CASKRGLAVYNEQFF; DNA: TGTGCCAGCAAGCGAGGACTAGCAGTCTACAATGAGCAGTTCTTC
J: TRBJ2-1; D: TRBD1; size: NA; V: TRBV5-6; CDR3: CASSSTTGPSYNEQFF; DNA: TGTGCCAGCAGCTCGACGACAGGGCCTTCCTACAATGAGCAGTTCTTC
J: TRBJ1-4; D: NA; size: NA; V: TRBV5-1; CDR3: CASSPGEGGLREKLFF; DNA: TGCGCCAGCAGCCCCGGTGAGGGGGGGCTTAGGGAAAAACTGTTTTTT
J: TRBJ2-1; D: NA; size: NA; V: TRBV28; CDR3: CASSYPLLSEQFF; DNA: TGTGCCAGCAGCTATCCCCTCCTGTCGGAGCAGTTCTTC
J: TRBJ2-2; D: NA; size: NA; V: TRBV7-3; CDR3: CASSLSVLGGGELFF; DNA: TGTGCCAGCAGCTTAAGCGTTTTAGGAGGCGGGGAGCTGTTTTTT
J: TRBJ2-2; D: NA; size: NA; V: TRBV2; CDR3: CASSSRAGELFF; DNA: TGTGCCAGCAGTTCCCGGGCCGGGGAGCTGTTTTTT
J: TRBJ2-3; D: NA; size: NA; V: TRBV4-1; CDR3: CASSQGASLSGDTQYF; DNA: TGCGCCAGCAGCCAAGGGGCTAGCTTGAGTGGAGATACGCAGTATTTT